This entry lists 16 T cell receptor beta chains sequenced from one sample in a study of cytomegalovirus exposure and HLA in healthy donors. Assay used: immunoSEQ multiplex PCR; TCRdb lists only in-frame clones, some missing. The table records some 150,000 clones, about 89% of them present only once. Sequenced sample: PBMCs. The source of these receptors is a woman under 30 in good health and CMV-seropositive.

The chain has TRBV9 and TRBJ1-4, with D unclear. The ends were cut back, 0 bases at V and 4 bases at J, with 10 bases in the middle. The CDR3 length is 15 residues. Germline-derived CDR1 and CDR2 are SGDLS and YYNGEE. The CDR3 loop reads CASSVDGVGNEKLFF. The CDR3 DNA reads TGTGCCAGCAGCGTAGATGGAGTGGGTAATGAAAAACTGTTTTTT.

The chain has TRBV2 and TRBJ1-5; 7 bases map to TRBD1. Trimming at V came to 7 bases and at J to 2 bases, leaving 5 bases not matched to a gene. The germline V gene has CDR1 SNHLY and CDR2 FYNNEI. The CDR3 loop spans 14 amino acids. Here the CDR3 DNA reads TGTGCCAGCAATAACGACAGGGGCAATCAGCCCCAGCATTTT. This sequence encodes CASNNDRGNQPQHF. Based on the CDR3 plus reference TRBV2 and TRBJ1-5, the full variable domain is EPEVTQTPSHQVTQMGQEVILRCVPISNHLYFYWYRQILGQKVEFLVSFYNNEISEKSEIFDDQFSVERPDGSNFTLKIRSTKLEDSAMYFCASNNDRGNQPQHFGDGTRLSIL.

The rearrangement uses TRBV5-1 and TRBJ2-7; tentatively, D is TRBD1 (5 bases). Germline lookup yields CDR1 SGHRS and CDR2 YFSETQ. The V end was cut by 1 base, the J end by 1 base, with 9 bases between. The CDR3 runs 14 residues. The DNA of the CDR3 is TGCGCCAGCAGCTTGACAGGCAGTTCCTACGAGCAGTACTTC. Protein: CASSLTGSSYEQYF.

This rearrangement joins TRBV7-2 to TRBJ2-2; 7 positions match TRBD2. CDR1 is SGHTA, CDR2 FQGNSA, per germline. The CDR3 totals 15 residues. V lost 2 bases, J lost 4 bases, and 4 bases stayed unmatched. The CDR3 loop is CASSLRTSSTGELFF. CDR3 nucleotide sequence: TGTGCCAGCAGCTTAAGGACTAGTAGCACCGGGGAGCTGTTTTTT. Complete variable domain (other parts from reference TRBV7-2 and TRBJ2-2): GAGVSQSPSNKVTEKGKDVELRCDPISGHTALYWYRQSLGQGLEFLIYFQGNSAPDKSGLPSDRFSAERTGGSVSTLTIQRTQQEDSAVYLCASSLRTSSTGELFFGEGSRLTVL.

J is TRBJ2-1 and V is TRBV7-3; 10 positions agree with TRBD2. After removal of 2 bases from V and 6 bases from J, the junction contained 4 bases not matched to a gene. This CDR3 contains 15 residues. Germline-derived CDR1 and CDR2 are SGHTA and FQGTGA. CDR3 DNA: TGTGCCAGCAGCTTAGTCGCTAGCGGGAGCAATGAGCAGTTCTTC. Protein sequence: CASSLVASGSNEQFF.

The chain combines TRBV10-3 with TRBJ2-2; TRBD2 matches at 9 bases. Germline trimming cut 2 bases from V and 0 bases from J; bases unmatched to any gene: 4. The CDR3 runs 17 residues. Germline values: CDR1 ENHRY, CDR2 SYGVKD. CDR3 sequence (DNA): TGTGCCATCAGTGAGGGGCTAGCGGGATCGAACACCGGGGAGCTGTTTTTT. It translates to CAISEGLAGSNTGELFF.

This clone was counted a single time. V is TRBV4-2 and J is TRBJ2-7; 7 nucleotides align to TRBD2. Looked up from germline, CDR1 is LGHNA and CDR2 is YNFKEQ. The CDR3 extends over 14 amino acids. The V and J ends lost 1 base and 4 bases, in that order; junction bases with no gene match: 4. The CDR3 DNA follows: TGTGCCAGCAGCCAAGGCGGGAGCGGTTACGAGCAGTACTTC. Its protein is CASSQGGSGYEQYF.

The chain couples TRBV27 to TRBJ2-4; weak D call: TRBD1 (6 bases). The germline CDR1 and CDR2 sequences are MNHEY and SMNVEV (reference sequence). V was shortened by 5 bases and J by 0 bases, with 14 bases between the two germline ends. This CDR3 is built from 16 residues. CDR3 bases: TGTGCCAGCAGTCCCGGGACACGATTAGCCAAAAACATTCAGTACTTC. This codes for CASSPGTRLAKNIQYF.

CDR3 amino acids: CASSQSSREQYF. CDR3 sequence (DNA): TGTGCCAGCAGCCAAAGTTCGCGCGAGCAGTACTTC. The chain joins TRBV4-2 to TRBJ2-7; D not certain. CDR3 length: 12 amino acids. CDR1 is LGHNA and CDR2 is YNFKEQ in the germline V gene. The V end was cut by 2 bases, the J end by 6 bases, with 8 bases between.

The chain links TRBV9 to TRBJ2-1; TRBD2 matches at 7 bases. Germline values: CDR1 SGDLS, CDR2 YYNGEE. CDR3 length: 15 residues. Trimming at V came to 0 bases and at J to 3 bases, leaving 3 bases not matched to a gene. This chain's CDR3 is CASSVDLADYNEQFF. CDR3 DNA: TGTGCCAGCAGCGTAGACCTAGCGGACTACAATGAGCAGTTCTTC.

A note on this clone: A junction boundary mismatches the germline segment, possibly from a read error. The V and J genes are TRBV7-7 and TRBJ2-7; D perhaps matches TRBD1 (5 bases). The CDR3 covers 14 residues. CDR1 SSHAT and CDR2 FNYEAQ come from the germline V gene (reference sequence). In DNA, the CDR3 is TGTGCTAGCAGCTTAGGCACGGACACCTACGAGCAGTACTTC. Its translation is CASSLGTDTYEQYF.

The chain combines TRBV28 with TRBJ2-1, with a weak D call TRBD2 (6 bases). Looked up from germline, CDR1 is MDHEN and CDR2 is SYDVKM. The CDR3 consists of 14 residues. V lost 6 bases and J lost 5, with 14 bases in between. CDR3 amino acids: CASSLGGKNNEQFF. The DNA for the CDR3 is TGTGCCAGCAGCCTCGGAGGGAAAAACAATGAGCAGTTCTTC.

Points on this clone: Additional DNA sequences in this sample encode the identical CDR3. The gene calls are TRBV28 and TRBJ2-7; 11 nucleotides line up with TRBD2. The germline gives CDR1 MDHEN, CDR2 SYDVKM. This CDR3 is 15 amino acids long. V shed 6 bases and J 0 bases; nucleotides not matched to a gene: 4. Here the CDR3 reads CASSPGTSGSYEQYF. The DNA for the CDR3 is TGTGCCAGCAGCCCTGGGACTAGCGGCTCCTACGAGCAGTACTTC.

This chain joins TRBV7-3 and TRBJ2-5; 7 positions match TRBD1. Germline V CDR1 and CDR2: SGHTA, FQGTGA. V lost 2 bases, J lost 0 bases, and 3 bases stayed unmatched. The CDR3 length is 15 residues. The CDR3 region is CASSLAQGDQETQYF. The CDR3 DNA reads TGTGCCAGCAGCTTAGCTCAGGGGGACCAAGAGACCCAGTACTTC.

The CDR3 DNA follows: TGCGCCAGCAGCCGGACTAGTATCACAGATACGCAGTATTTT. It translates to CASSRTSITDTQYF. The chain is built from TRBV5-1 and TRBJ2-3, with 7 bases fitting TRBD2. CDR3 length: 14 residues. Germline CDR1 reads SGHRS; CDR2 reads YFSETQ. Trimming took 4 bases from V and 2 from J; bases not matched to a gene: 4.

The rearrangement links TRBV30 to TRBJ2-1, with a tentative D call TRBD2 (5 bases). Germline CDR1 is GTSNPN and CDR2 is SVGIG (reference sequence). Trimming cost V 4 bases and J 5 bases, with 15 bases left between them. This CDR3 has 14 residues. This chain's CDR3 is CAWTTRVYHNEQFF. The CDR3 bases are TGTGCCTGGACCACGCGGGTCTACCACAATGAGCAGTTCTTC. Variable domain in full (rest from reference TRBV30 and TRBJ2-1): SQTIHQWPATLVQPVGSPLSLECTVEGTSNPNLYWYRQAAGRGLQLLFYSVGIGQISSEVPQNLSASRPQDRQFILSSKKLLLSDSGFYLCAWTTRVYHNEQFFGPGTRLTVL.